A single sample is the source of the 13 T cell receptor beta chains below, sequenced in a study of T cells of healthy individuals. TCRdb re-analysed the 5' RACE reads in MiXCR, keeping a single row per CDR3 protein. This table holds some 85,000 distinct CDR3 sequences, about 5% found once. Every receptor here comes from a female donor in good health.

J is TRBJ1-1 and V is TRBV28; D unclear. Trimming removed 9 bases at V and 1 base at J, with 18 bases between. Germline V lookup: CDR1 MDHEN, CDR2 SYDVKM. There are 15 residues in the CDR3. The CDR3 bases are TGTGCCAGTCCCCCCCCGACCGGGAAGAACACTGAAGCTTTCTTT. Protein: CASPPPTGKNTEAFF.

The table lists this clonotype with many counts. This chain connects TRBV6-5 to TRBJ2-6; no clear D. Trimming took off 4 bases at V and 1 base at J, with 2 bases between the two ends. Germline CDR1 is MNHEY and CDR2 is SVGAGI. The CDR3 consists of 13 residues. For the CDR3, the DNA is TGTGCCAGCAGTTTTTCTGGGGCCAACGTCCTGACTTTC. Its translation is CASSFSGANVLTF.

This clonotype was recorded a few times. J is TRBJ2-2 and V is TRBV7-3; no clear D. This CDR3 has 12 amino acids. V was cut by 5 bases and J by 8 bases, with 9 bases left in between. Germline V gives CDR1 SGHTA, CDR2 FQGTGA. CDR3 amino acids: CASSLSPGELFF. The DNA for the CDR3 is TGTGCCAGCAGCCTTTCGCCTGGGGAGCTGTTTTTT.

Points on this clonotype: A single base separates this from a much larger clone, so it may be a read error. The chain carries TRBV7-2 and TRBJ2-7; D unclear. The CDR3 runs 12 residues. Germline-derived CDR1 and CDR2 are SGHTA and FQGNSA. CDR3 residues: CASTPDAYGQYF. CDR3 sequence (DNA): TGTGCCAGCACCCCCGACGCCTACGGGCAGTACTTC. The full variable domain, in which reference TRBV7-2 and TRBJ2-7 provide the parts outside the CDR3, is GAGVSQSPSNKVTEKGKDVELRCDPISGHTALYWYRQSLGQGLEFLIYFQGNSAPDKSGLPSDRFSAERTGGSVSTLTIQRTQQEDSAVYLCASTPDAYGQYFGPGTRLTVT.

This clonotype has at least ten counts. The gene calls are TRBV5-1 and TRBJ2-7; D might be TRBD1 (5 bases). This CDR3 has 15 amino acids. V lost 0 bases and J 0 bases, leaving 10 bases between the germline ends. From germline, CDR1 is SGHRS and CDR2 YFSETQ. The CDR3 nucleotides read TGCGCCAGCAGCTTGGATGGGGCATACTCCTACGAGCAGTACTTC. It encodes CASSLDGAYSYEQYF.

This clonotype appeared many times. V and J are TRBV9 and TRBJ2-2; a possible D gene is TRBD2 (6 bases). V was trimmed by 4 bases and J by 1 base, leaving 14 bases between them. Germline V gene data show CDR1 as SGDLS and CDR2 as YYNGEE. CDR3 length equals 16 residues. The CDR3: CASSPAWGGNTGELFF. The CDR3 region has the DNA TGTGCCAGCAGCCCAGCATGGGGAGGGAACACCGGGGAGCTGTTTTTT. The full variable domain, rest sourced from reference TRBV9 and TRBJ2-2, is DSGVTQTPKHLITATGQRVTLRCSPRSGDLSVYWYQQSLDQGLQFLIQYYNGEERAKGNILERFSAQQFPDLHSELNLSSLELGDSALYFCASSPAWGGNTGELFFGEGSRLTVL.

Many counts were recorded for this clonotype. DNA of the CDR3: TGCAGCGTTGAAGAGCGGGAGGACCAAGAGACCCAGTACTTC. Protein sequence: CSVEEREDQETQYF. This chain links TRBV29-1 with TRBJ2-5; 8 positions agree with TRBD2. CDR1 and CDR2 (germline): SQVTM, ANQGSEA. The length of the CDR3 is 14 residues. V trimming: 0 bases; J trimming: 0 bases; junction bases outside the gene matches: 0.

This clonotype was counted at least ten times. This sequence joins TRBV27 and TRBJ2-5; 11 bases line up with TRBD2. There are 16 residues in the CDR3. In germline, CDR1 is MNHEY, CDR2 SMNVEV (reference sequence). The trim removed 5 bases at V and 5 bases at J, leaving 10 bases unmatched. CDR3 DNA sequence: TGTGCCAGCAGTCCACACGGACTAGCGGGCAGCGAGACCCAGTACTTC. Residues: CASSPHGLAGSETQYF.

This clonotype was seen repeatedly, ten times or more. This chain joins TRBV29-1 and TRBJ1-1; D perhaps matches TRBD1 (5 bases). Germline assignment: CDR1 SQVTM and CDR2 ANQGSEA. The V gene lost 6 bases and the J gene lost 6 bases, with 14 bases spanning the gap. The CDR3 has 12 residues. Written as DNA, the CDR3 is TGCAGCGTCGTGGGGGAAGGGGCTGAAGCTTTCTTT. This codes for CSVVGEGAEAFF.

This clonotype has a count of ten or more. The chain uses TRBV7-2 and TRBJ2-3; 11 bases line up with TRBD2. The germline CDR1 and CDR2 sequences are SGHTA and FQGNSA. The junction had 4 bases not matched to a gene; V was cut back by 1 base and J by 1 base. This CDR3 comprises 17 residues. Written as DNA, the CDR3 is TGTGCCAGCAGCTTAGTTGGTAGCGGGAGGGGCACAGATACGCAGTATTTT. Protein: CASSLVGSGRGTDTQYF.

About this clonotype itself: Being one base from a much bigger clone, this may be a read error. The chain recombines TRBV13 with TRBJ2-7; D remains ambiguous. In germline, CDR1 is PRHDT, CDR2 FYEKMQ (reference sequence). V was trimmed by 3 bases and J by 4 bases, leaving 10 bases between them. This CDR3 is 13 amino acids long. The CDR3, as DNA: TGTGCCAGCAGCTTGGGTGGAGAGTACGAGCAGTACTTC. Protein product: CASSLGGEYEQYF.

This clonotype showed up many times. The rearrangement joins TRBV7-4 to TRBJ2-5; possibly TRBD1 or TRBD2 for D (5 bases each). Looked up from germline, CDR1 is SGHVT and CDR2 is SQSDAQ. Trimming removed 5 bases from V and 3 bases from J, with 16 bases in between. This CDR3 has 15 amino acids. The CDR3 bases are TGTGCCAGCAGCCGAGGGGTTTTAAGTAAAGAGACCCAGTACTTC. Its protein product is CASSRGVLSKETQYF.

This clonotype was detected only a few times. The CDR3 nucleotides are TGTGCCAGCAGGTCAACAGGGGGCTTCTTCACTGAAGCTTTCTTT. This translates into CASRSTGGFFTEAFF. V is TRBV6-1 and J is TRBJ1-1; TRBD1 matches 9 bases. V lost 6 bases, J lost 4 bases, and 9 bases stayed unmatched. This CDR3 comprises 15 residues. Per germline, CDR1 MNHNS and CDR2 SASEGT.